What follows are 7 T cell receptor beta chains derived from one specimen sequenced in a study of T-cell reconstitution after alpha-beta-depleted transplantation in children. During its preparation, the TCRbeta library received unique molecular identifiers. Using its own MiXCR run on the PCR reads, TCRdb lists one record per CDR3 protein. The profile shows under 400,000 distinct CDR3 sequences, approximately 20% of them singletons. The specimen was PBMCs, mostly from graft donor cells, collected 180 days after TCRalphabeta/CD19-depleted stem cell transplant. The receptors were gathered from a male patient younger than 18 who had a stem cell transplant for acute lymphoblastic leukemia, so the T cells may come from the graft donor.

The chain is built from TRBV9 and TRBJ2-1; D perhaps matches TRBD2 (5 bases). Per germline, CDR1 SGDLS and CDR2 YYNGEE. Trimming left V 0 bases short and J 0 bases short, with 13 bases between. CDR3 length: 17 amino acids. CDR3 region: CASSVVVGVGSYNEQFF. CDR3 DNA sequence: TGTGCCAGCAGCGTAGTGGTCGGGGTAGGCTCCTACAATGAGCAGTTCTTC. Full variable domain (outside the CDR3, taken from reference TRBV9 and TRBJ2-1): DSGVTQTPKHLITATGQRVTLRCSPRSGDLSVYWYQQSLDQGLQFLIQYYNGEERAKGNILERFSAQQFPDLHSELNLSSLELGDSALYFCASSVVVGVGSYNEQFFGPGTRLTVL.

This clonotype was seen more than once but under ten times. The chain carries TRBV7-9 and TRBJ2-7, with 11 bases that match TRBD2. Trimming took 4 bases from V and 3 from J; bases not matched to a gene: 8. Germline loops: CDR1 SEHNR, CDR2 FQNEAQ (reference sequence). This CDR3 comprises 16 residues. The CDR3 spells CASSSLAGGTLYEQYF. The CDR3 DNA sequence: TGTGCCAGCAGCTCCTTAGCGGGAGGGACCCTCTACGAGCAGTACTTC.

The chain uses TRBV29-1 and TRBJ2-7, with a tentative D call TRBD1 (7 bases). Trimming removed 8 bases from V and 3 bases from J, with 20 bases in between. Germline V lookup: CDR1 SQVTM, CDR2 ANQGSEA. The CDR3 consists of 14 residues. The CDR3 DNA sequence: TGCAGCCGTTGGGGGGAGCAGGGGGGCTACGAGCAGTACTTC. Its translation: CSRWGEQGGYEQYF.

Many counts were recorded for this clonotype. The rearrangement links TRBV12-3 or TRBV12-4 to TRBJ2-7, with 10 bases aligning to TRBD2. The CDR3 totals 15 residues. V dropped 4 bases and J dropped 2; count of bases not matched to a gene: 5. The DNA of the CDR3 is TGTGCCAGCAGTTACCCCACTAGCGGGACCTACGAGCAGTACTTC. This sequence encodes CASSYPTSGTYEQYF.

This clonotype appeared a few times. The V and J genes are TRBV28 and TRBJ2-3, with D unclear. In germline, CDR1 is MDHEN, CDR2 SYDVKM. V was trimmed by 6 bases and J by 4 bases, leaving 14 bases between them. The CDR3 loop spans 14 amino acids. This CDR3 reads CASSLTEPPDTQYF. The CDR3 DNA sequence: TGTGCCAGCAGCTTGACCGAGCCCCCAGATACGCAGTATTTT.

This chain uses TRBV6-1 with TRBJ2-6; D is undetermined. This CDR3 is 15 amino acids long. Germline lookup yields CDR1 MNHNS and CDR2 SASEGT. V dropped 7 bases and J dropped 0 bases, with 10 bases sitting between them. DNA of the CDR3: TGTGCCAGCAACCCGGGCCACTCTGGGGCCAACGTCCTGACTTTC. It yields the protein CASNPGHSGANVLTF.

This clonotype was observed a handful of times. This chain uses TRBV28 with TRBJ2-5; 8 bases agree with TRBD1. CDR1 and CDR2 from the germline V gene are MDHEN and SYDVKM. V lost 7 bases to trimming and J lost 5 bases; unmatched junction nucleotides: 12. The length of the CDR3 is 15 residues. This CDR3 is CASNYRRRGQETQYF. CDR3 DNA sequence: TGTGCCAGCAACTACCGACGCAGGGGGCAGGAGACCCAGTACTTC.